This section outlines one T cell receptor (beta chain) sequence together with its context. Trimming left V 9 bases short and J 2 bases short, with 17 bases between. The CDR3 runs to 15 residues. The germline V gene encodes CDR1 LNHNV and CDR2 YYDKDF (reference sequence). The entry originates in a study of blood T cell repertoires in COVID-19. Original handling: Scientists estimated how many nucleated cells there were by amplifying reference gene primers. The data were produced by immunoSEQ multiplex PCR, yet TCRdb's version contains in-frame clones alone and is incomplete. The DNA gave D and trimming, while V, J and clone size come from that table. This sample carries about 420,000 clones, around 90% of them seen once, and the ten largest clones take more than 0.7%.

The J gene is TRBJ2-1, the V gene TRBV15, with a possible D match to TRBD2 (6 bases). The sample was peripheral blood. This sequence was found in a man aged 18 to 35 with COVID-19, enrolled during active disease. This CDR3 is CATSLETGAYNEQFF. As DNA, the CDR3 is TGTGCCACGAGCCTCGAAACGGGAGCCTACAATGAGCAGTTCTTC.